This TCR beta chain is from a study of cytomegalovirus exposure and HLA in healthy donors. Regarding donors, all were healthy bone marrow donors. Primers included in the PCR were 60 Vbeta and 13 Jbeta primers. Per the authors' pipeline: In a later analysis, of around 83 million unique beta chains, 9 million to 11 million appeared in at least two donors. TCRdb's copy holds only in-frame clones and misses some; the assay was immunoSEQ multiplex PCR. V and J calls and clone size are given by that table; D and trimming were obtained from the DNA. Of about 160,000 clones listed, over 70% are singletons. Per germline, CDR1 MDHEN and CDR2 SYDVKM. Trimming took off 8 bases at V and 0 bases at J, with 13 bases between the two ends. This CDR3 comprises 15 residues. Study findings and constraints: In a later analysis, specific HLA alleles were associated with over 15,000 TCR beta sequences at a 0.05 false discovery rate. Later analysis identified a missense DCLRE1C variant that was linked to TCR beta V- and J-gene trimming.

On this clone itself: Antigen unknown.

This receptor was taken from a woman between 45 and 65 years old in good health and CMV-seropositive. The sequenced material came from PBMCs. The gene calls are TRBV28 and TRBJ1-4; D is unclear. Written as DNA, the CDR3 is TGTGCCAGCGGGGAGGGAATCTCAACTAATGAAAAACTGTTTTTT. Amino acid sequence: CASGEGISTNEKLFF. The complete variable domain, with remaining parts taken from reference TRBV28 and TRBJ1-4, reads DVKVTQSSRYLVKRTGEKVFLECVQDMDHENMFWYRQDPGLGLRLIYFSYDVKMKEKGDIPEGYSVSREKKERFSLILESASTNQTSMYLCASGEGISTNEKLFFGSGTQLSVL.